This record covers a single TCR beta chain. Its antigen remains unknown. This sample was included in a study of OX40 agonist ivuxolimab in advanced cancers. Study observations and caveats: Individuals who were partial responders at 0.1-3.0 mg/kg had clonal expansion that ranked among the lowest. CD4+ and CD8+ blood T cells expanded clonally by week 6 at 0.1 to 3.0 mg/kg.

The assay was immunoSEQ multiplex PCR, and TCRdb's table has in-frame clones only and misses some. The profile covers tens of thousands of clones, with roughly three quarters appearing a single time and over 2% taken by the ten largest. The TCR originated in an adult with an advanced solid tumor such as melanoma, head and neck, liver or kidney cancer. The source material was CD4+ or CD8+ T cells sorted from blood, sampled in a trial of the OX40 agonist ivuxolimab.

The CDR3 loop reads CASSVGEETQYF. In DNA form, the CDR3 reads TGTGCCAGCAGTGTAGGGGAAGAGACCCAGTACTTC. The rearrangement links TRBV2 to TRBJ2-5, with D possibly being TRBD1 (5 bases). V lost 4 bases and J 3 bases, leaving 6 bases between the germline ends. The germline V gene has CDR1 SNHLY and CDR2 FYNNEI. CDR3 size: 12 residues.